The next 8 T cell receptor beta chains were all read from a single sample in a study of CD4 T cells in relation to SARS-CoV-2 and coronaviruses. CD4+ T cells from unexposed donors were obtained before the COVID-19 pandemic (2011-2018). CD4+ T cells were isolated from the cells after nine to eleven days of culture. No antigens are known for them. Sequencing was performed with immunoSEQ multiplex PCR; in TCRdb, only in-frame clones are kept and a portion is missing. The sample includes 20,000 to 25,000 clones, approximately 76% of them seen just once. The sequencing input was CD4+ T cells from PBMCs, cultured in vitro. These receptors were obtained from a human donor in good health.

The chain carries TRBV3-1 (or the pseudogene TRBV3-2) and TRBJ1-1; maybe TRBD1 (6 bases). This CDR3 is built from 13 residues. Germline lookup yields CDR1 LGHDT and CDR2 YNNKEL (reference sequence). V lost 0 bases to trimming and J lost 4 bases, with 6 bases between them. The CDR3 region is CASSQEGGTEAFF. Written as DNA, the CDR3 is TGTGCCAGCAGCCAAGAAGGGGGCACTGAAGCTTTCTTT.

As DNA, the CDR3 is TGTGCCAGCAGCCCTTGGACAGATACGCAGTATTTT. This codes for CASSPWTDTQYF. The chain uses TRBV9 and TRBJ2-3; D uncertain. The CDR3 has 12 amino acids. Germline CDR1 and CDR2: SGDLS and YYNGEE. The V gene lost 4 bases and the J gene lost 3 bases, with 6 bases spanning the gap.

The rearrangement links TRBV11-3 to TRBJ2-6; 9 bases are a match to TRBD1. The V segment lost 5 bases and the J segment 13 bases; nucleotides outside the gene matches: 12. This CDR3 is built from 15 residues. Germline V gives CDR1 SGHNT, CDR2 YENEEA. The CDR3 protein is CASSPTGTGHGVLTF. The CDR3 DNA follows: TGTGCCAGCAGCCCTACCGGGACAGGGCATGGGGTCCTGACTTTC.

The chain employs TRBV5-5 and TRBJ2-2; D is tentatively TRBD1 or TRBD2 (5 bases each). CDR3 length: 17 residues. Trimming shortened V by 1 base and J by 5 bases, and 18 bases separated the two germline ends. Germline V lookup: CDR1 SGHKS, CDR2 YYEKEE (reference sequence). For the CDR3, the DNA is TGTGCCAGCAGCTTGTACCTTAGGGGCGAGGGAACCGGGGAGCTGTTTTTT. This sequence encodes CASSLYLRGEGTGELFF.

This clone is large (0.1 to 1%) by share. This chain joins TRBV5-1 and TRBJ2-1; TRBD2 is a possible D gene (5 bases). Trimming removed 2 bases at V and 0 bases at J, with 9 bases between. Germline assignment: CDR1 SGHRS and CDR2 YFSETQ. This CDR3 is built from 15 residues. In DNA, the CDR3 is TGCGCCAGCAGCTTTGGACTGGACTCCTACAATGAGCAGTTCTTC. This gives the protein CASSFGLDSYNEQFF.

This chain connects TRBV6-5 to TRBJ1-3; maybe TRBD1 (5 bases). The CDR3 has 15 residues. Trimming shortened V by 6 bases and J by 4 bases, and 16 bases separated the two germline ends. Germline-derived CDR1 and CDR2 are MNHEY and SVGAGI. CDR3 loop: CASRAGLNGGNTIYF. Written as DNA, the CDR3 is TGTGCCAGCAGAGCGGGACTAAACGGGGGAAACACCATATATTTT.

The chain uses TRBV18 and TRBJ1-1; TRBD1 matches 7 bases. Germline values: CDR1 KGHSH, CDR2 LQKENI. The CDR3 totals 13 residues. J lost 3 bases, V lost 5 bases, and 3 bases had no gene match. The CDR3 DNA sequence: TGTGCCAGCTCAACAGGGGAGGACACTGAAGCTTTCTTT. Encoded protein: CASSTGEDTEAFF.

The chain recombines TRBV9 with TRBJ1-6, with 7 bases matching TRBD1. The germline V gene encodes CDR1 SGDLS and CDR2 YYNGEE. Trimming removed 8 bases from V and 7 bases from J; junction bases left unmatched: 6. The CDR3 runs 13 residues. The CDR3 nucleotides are TGTGCCAGTAGACAGGGTACGAATTCACCCCTCCACTTT. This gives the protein CASRQGTNSPLHF.